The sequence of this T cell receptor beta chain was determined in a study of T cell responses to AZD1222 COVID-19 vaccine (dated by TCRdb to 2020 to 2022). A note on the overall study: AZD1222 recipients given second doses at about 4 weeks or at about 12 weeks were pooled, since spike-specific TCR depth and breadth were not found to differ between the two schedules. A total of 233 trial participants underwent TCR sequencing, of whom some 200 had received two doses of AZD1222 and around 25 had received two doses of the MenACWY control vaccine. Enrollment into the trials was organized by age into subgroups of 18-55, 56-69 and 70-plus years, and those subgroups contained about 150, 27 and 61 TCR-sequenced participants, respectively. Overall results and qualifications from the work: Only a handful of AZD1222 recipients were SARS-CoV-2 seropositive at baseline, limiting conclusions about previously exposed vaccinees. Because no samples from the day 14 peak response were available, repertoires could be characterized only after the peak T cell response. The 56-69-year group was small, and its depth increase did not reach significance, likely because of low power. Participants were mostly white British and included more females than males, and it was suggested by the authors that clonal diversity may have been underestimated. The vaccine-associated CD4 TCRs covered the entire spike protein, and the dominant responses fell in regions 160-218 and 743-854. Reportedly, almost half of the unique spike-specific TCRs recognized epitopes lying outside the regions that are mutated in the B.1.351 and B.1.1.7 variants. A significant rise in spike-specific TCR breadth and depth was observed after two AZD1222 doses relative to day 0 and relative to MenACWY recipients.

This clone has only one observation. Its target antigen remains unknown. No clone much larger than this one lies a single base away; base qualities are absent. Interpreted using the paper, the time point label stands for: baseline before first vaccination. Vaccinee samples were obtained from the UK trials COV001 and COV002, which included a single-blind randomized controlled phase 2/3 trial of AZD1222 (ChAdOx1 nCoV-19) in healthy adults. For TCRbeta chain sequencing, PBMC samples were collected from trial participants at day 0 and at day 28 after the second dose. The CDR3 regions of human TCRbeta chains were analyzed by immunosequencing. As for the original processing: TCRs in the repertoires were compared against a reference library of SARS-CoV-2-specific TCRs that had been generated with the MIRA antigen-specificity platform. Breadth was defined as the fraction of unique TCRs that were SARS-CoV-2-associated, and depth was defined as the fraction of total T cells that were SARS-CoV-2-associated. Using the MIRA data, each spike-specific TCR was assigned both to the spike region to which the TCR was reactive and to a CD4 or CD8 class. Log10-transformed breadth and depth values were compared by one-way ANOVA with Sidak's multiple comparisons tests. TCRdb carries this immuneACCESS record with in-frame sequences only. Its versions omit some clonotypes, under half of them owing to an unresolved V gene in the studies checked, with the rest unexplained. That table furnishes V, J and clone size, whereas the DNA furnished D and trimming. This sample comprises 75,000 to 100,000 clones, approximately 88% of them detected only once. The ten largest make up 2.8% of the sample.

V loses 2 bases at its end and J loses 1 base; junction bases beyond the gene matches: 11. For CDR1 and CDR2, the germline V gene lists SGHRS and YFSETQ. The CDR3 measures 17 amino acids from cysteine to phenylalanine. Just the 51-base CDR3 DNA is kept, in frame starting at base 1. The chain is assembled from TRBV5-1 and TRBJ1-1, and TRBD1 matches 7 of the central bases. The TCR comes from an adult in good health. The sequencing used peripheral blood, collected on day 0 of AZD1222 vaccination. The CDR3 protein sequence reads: CASSFIPPGQRNTEAFF. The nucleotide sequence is TGCGCCAGCAGCTTCATCCCTCCGGGACAGCGGAACACTGAAGCTTTCTTT.